This TCR beta chain was sequenced for a study of Graves' ophthalmopathy and Graves' hyperthyroidism. Amplification from RNA transcripts yielded the TCR beta CDR3 regions. First-round RT-PCR relied on HTBI primers, and a second-round multiplex PCR came next. TCRdb reprocessed the multiplex PCR reads with MiXCR, giving one entry per CDR3 protein. The sample lists hundreds of thousands of distinct CDR3 sequences; roughly two fifths were seen once. A single count supports this clonotype. Trimming took 4 bases from V and 10 from J; bases not matched to a gene: 18. The CDR3 totals 17 residues. The germline V gene encodes CDR1 SGHTA and CDR2 FQGTGA.

This sequence originates from an adult man with Graves' ophthalmopathy. Sequenced: peripheral blood. The rearrangement joins TRBV7-3 to TRBJ2-2; 7 nucleotides align to TRBD2. CDR3 in DNA: TGTGCCAGCAGCTCAATTCCGTCTAACGGGGGGTCCGAGGAGCTGTTTTTT. Translated: CASSSIPSNGGSEELFF. Filled out from reference TRBV7-3 and TRBJ2-2, the complete variable domain reads GAGVSQTPSNKVTEKGKYVELRCDPISGHTALYWYRQSLGQGPEFLIYFQGTGAADDSGLPNDRFFAVRPEGSVSTLKIQRTERGDSAVYLCASSSIPSNGGSEELFFGEGSRLTVL.